Below are 9 T cell receptor beta chains sequenced from a single sample in a study of T cells in Graves' hyperthyroidism and ophthalmopathy. The source material, RNA transcripts, was used to amplify TCR beta CDR3 regions. A first-round RT-PCR of the TCR CDR3 used the HTBI primer set. TCRdb independently ran MiXCR on the multiplex PCR reads; one entry per CDR3 protein. There are 700,000 or so distinct CDR3 sequences in the sample; about 15% occur only once, and under 15% lies in the top ten. Sequencing was done on a sample of blood. These receptor sequences come from a woman in her forties or fifties with Graves' ophthalmopathy.

In its sample, this clonotype was seen many times. The chain links TRBV18 to TRBJ1-1; 8 positions match TRBD1. The germline V gene encodes CDR1 KGHSH and CDR2 LQKENI. The CDR3 runs to 15 residues. Trimming took 5 bases from V and 3 from J; bases not matched to a gene: 8. The chain's CDR3 is CASSSTGGSDTEAFF. The CDR3 region has the DNA TGTGCCAGCTCATCCACAGGGGGTTCGGACACTGAAGCTTTCTTT.

This clonotype occurred many times. The CDR3 region is CSATNGKGTDTQYF. Here the CDR3 DNA reads TGCAGTGCTACCAACGGGAAGGGCACAGATACGCAGTATTTT. The rearrangement joins TRBV20-1 to TRBJ2-3, with D possibly matching TRBD2 (5 bases). V was clipped by 4 bases and J by 1 base, with 12 bases between them. Germline CDR1 and CDR2: DFQATT and SNEGSKA (reference sequence). There are 14 residues in the CDR3.

Ten or more counts support this clonotype. The chain uses TRBV7-2 and TRBJ1-1; possibly TRBD1 for D (6 bases). Trimming removed 1 base from V and 0 bases from J, with 12 bases in between. This CDR3 is 16 amino acids long. CDR1 is SGHTA, CDR2 FQGNSA, per germline. The CDR3 bases are TGTGCCAGCAGCTTAGAGCCGGGACACCTGAACACTGAAGCTTTCTTT. Translating gives CASSLEPGHLNTEAFF.

V gene TRBV10-3 combines with J gene TRBJ1-2; 7 bases line up with TRBD1. The CDR3 consists of 14 residues. CDR1 ENHRY and CDR2 SYGVKD come from the germline V gene. Trimming removed 6 bases from V and 6 bases from J; junction bases left unmatched: 10. In DNA form, the CDR3 reads TGTGCCATCAGGTACCGGGACAGATCCCATGGCTACACCTTC. Its translation: CAIRYRDRSHGYTF.

This clonotype was detected ten times or more. The chain couples TRBV5-1 to TRBJ1-2; D is unresolved. Trimming stripped 3 bases from V and 1 base from J, with 10 bases between. The germline V gene encodes CDR1 SGHRS and CDR2 YFSETQ. The CDR3 loop spans 14 amino acids. The CDR3 nucleotides are TGCGCCAGCAGCTCCTACAGTTATAACTATGGCTACACCTTC. This sequence encodes CASSSYSYNYGYTF.

This clonotype was recorded a few times. The rearrangement links TRBV6-1 to TRBJ2-5, with TRBD1 as a possible D gene (6 bases). This CDR3 spans 16 amino acids. Germline V gene sequence: CDR1 MNHNS, CDR2 SASEGT. V lost 7 bases to trimming and J lost 5 bases, with 23 bases between them. CDR3 DNA sequence: TGTGCCAGCAAGTACGCCTCCAGGGGCATGTGGGAGACCCAGTACTTC. Translated, it gives CASKYASRGMWETQYF.

This clonotype was detected a few times. The J gene is TRBJ2-1, the V gene TRBV27; 10 positions match TRBD2. V trimming: 6 bases; J trimming: 4 bases; junction bases outside the gene matches: 6. The CDR3 length is 15 residues. The germline V gene encodes CDR1 MNHEY and CDR2 SMNVEV (reference sequence). The CDR3 DNA sequence: TGTGCCAGCAGGATGACTAGCGGGCCTTACAATGAGCAGTTCTTC. Encoded protein: CASRMTSGPYNEQFF.

This clonotype was counted ten times or more. This sequence joins TRBV6-1 and TRBJ2-7; D could derive from TRBD1 or TRBD2 (5 bases each). With 7 bases removed from V and 2 bases from J, the gap between germline ends came to 15 bases. The germline gives CDR1 MNHNS, CDR2 SASEGT. The CDR3 totals 14 residues. In nucleotides, the CDR3 is TGTGCCAGCATGGGGGTCCAGGGAACCTACGAGCAGTACTTC. Protein sequence: CASMGVQGTYEQYF.

This clonotype was detected only a few times. This CDR3 reads CASSRQGPSTDTQYF. As DNA, the CDR3 is TGTGCCAGCAGTAGACAGGGCCCTAGCACAGATACGCAGTATTTT. The chain employs TRBV12-3 or TRBV12-4 and TRBJ2-3; 7 nucleotides match TRBD1. Trimming removed 5 bases from V and 0 bases from J; junction bases left unmatched: 5. The CDR3 loop spans 15 amino acids.